The subject of this entry is one TCR beta chain. This clone's antigen is unknown. No clone much larger than this one lies a single base away; base qualities are absent. The library was made by 5' RACE. Sequencing used an Illumina HiSeq 2500. A second PCR of roughly 6 to 12 cycles was run with a J-beta primer mix and a sample-barcoded 5' primer. Each TCR beta cDNA molecule received a unique molecular identifier from a template-switch 5' adaptor carrying 12 random nucleotides. Each sample yielded at least 3 million CDR3-containing paired-end reads. First-strand cDNA was synthesized from all RNA with the Mint cDNA synthesis kit, primed by a TRBC-specific oligonucleotide. Following uracil-DNA glycosylase treatment, all cDNA underwent a first 18-cycle PCR with the universal primers M1SS and BC2_uni_R. Per the authors' processing: Each sample was normalized by randomly selecting 1 million high-quality reads, each carrying a distinct molecular identifier. Reads with shared molecular identifiers were discarded instead of being binned into consensus sequences. MiTCR, run with a Q25 quality threshold and the strictest error-elimination algorithm, handled CDR3 identification, clonotype clustering and error correction. Lower-bound total TCR beta diversity was estimated with a nonparametric unseen species model using Euler transformation. TCRdb reran the public reads through fastp at Q25 and MiXCR, keeping productive beta chains. Rows with a matching CDR3 protein are joined into one entry that keeps the most common DNA and genes. These V and J calls rely on TCRdb rather than the paper's analysis. In this sample the table shows some 880,000 distinct CDR3 sequences, about 37% of which occur a single time. The ten largest clones add up to over 10% of the sample.

This sample stems from a study of blood T cells in healthy people across ages (dated by TCRdb to the mid-2010s). Study-level background: In model experiments, template switching captured about one uniquely barcoded TCR beta cDNA molecule for every two T cells. Age-related changes in TCR beta repertoire diversity were measured in the study by deep sequencing normalized with unique cDNA molecular identifiers. Using the same blood draw, the study looked at two additional independent replicas of 1 million unique cDNA reads for two donors, one aged 18 to 30 and the other aged 80 or older. Donors were grouped into four age groups: young (average approximately 16 years), middle-aged (about 40), aged (over 55) and long-lived (over 80). To avoid experimental bias, donors of different ages were spread randomly across the sequencing lanes.

Beyond this particular receptor, the publication reports: Estimates of total diversity based on one million sequenced T cells were regarded as lower bounds and as underestimates. Donor CMV infection status was unknown, potentially confounding age-related changes in expanded clonotypes. Observed TCR beta diversity correlated strongly with the percentage of naive T cells measured by flow cytometry. The long-lived group showed more naive CD4+ T cells, fewer expanded clones and increased TCR diversity than the aged group, suggesting age selection. Since profiling was done on bulk unsorted PBMCs, naive and antigen-experienced compartments could not be conclusively compared. As age increased, observed TCR beta diversity per million T cells dropped in a roughly linear way, and a significant reduction was already evident by age 40.

V is pared back by 0 bases and J by 6 bases, with 23 bases lying between the germline termini. Including the terminal cysteine and phenylalanine, the CDR3 comprises 18 residues. The only DNA kept is the CDR3, 54 bases in frame from the first base. The germline V gene yields SGDLS for CDR1 and YYNGEE for CDR2. Donors were around 37 systemically healthy Caucasian individuals from Russia aged roughly 6 to 100 years. Around 9.9 milliliters of peripheral blood were collected from each donor into EDTA-treated Vacutainer tubes. Ficoll-Paque density-gradient centrifugation was used to isolate PBMCs, with at least 7 million per sample. Trizol reagent was used to extract total RNA from the PBMCs, yielding at least 5.5 micrograms per sample. The percentages of naive CD45RAhigh/CD27high T cells were determined by flow cytometry on a PBMC aliquot from every donor.

The source material was blood. Recombination connected TRBV9 to TRBJ2-3, and TRBD2 may be the D gene, going by 6 matching bases. This TCR was sampled from a man between 18 and 35 years old in good health. The CDR3 in this case is CASSVVDWRGGPPDTQYF. In nucleotide form, the sequence is TGTGCCAGCAGCGTAGTAGATTGGAGGGGCGGCCCACCCGATACGCAGTATTTT.